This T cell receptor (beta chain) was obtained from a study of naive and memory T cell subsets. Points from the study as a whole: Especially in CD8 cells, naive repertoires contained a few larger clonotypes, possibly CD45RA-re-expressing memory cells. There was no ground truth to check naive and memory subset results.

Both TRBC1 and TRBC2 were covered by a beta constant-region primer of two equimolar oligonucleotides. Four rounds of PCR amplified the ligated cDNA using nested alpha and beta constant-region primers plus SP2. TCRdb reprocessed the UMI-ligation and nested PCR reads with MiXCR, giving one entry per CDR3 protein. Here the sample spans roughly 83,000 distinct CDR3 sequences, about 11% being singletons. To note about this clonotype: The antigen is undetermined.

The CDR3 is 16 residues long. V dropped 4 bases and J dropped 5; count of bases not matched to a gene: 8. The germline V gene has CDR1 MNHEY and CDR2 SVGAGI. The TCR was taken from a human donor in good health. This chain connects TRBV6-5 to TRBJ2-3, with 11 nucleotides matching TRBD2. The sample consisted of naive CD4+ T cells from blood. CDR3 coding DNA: TGTGCCAGCAGTTCGACGCCTCTAGCGGGGGGAGATACGCAGTATTTT. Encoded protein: CASSSTPLAGGDTQYF.